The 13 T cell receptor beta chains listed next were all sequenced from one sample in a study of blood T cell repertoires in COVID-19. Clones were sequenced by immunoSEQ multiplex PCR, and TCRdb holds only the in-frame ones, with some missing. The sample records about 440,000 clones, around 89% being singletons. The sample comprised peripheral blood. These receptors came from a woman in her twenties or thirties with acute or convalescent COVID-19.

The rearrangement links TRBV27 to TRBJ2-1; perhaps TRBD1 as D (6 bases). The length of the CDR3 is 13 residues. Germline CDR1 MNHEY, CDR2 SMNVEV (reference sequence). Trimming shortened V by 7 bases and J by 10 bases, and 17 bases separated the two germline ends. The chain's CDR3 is CASMRQPQGEQFF. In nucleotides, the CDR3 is TGTGCCAGCATGCGACAGCCCCAGGGGGAGCAGTTCTTC.

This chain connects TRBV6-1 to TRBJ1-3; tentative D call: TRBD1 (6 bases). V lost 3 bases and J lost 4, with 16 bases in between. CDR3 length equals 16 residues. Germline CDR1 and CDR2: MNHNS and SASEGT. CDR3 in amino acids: CASSEPQGGGGNTIYF. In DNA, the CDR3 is TGTGCCAGCAGTGAGCCCCAGGGAGGGGGAGGAAACACCATATATTTT.

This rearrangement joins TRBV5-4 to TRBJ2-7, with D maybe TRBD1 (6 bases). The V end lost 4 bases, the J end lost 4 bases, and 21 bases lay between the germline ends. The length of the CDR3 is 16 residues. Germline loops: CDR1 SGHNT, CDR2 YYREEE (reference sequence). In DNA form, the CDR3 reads TGTGCCAGCAGCCCGGACTCTAGCAGGGGCTCTTACGAGCAGTACTTC. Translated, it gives CASSPDSSRGSYEQYF.

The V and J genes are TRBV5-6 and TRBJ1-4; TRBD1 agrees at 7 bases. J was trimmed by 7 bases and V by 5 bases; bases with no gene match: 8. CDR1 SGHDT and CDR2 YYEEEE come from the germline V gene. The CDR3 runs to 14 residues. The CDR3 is CASRIQGSGEKLFF. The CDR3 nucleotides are TGTGCCAGCAGAATACAGGGGTCCGGTGAAAAACTGTTTTTT.

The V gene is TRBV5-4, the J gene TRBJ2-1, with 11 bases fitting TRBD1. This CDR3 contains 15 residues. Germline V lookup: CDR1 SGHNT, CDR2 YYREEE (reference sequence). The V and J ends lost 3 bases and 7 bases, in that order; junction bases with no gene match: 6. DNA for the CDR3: TGTGCCAGCAGCTCCGGACAGGGGGCGGGTAATGAGCAGTTCTTC. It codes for CASSSGQGAGNEQFF.

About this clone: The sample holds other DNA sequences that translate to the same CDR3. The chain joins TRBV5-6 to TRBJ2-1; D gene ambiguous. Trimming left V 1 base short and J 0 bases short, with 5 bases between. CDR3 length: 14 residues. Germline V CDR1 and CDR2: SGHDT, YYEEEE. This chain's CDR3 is CASSLLSSYNEQFF. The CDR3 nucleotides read TGTGCCAGCAGCTTGTTGAGCTCCTACAATGAGCAGTTCTTC.

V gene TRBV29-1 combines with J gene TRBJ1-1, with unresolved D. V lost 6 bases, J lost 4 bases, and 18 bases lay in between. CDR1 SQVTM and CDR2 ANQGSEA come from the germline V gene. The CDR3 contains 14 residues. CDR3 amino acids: CSVGRLGLGTEAFF. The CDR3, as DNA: TGCAGCGTCGGCCGTCTCGGGTTGGGCACTGAAGCTTTCTTT.

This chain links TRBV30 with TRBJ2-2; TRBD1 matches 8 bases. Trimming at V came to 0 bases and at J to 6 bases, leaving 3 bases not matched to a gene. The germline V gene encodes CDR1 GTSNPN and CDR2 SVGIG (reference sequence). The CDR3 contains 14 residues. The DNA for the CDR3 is TGTGCCTGGAGTGTAGGACAGGGCGCCGGGGAGCTGTTTTTT. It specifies CAWSVGQGAGELFF.

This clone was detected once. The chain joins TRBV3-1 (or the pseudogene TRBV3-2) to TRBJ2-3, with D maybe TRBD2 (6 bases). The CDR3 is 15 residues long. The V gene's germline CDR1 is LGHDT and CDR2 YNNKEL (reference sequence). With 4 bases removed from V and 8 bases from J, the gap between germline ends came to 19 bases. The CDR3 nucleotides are TGTGCCAGCAGCCCGGGACCTGTGGGGGGAGGTACGCAGTATTTT. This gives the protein CASSPGPVGGGTQYF.

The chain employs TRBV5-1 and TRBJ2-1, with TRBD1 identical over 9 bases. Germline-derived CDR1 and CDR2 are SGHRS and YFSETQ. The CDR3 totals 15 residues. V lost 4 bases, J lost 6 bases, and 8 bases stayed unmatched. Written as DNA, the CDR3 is TGCGCCAGCAGCCAGGGGACAGGGTGGTTCAATGAGCAGTTCTTC. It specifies CASSQGTGWFNEQFF.

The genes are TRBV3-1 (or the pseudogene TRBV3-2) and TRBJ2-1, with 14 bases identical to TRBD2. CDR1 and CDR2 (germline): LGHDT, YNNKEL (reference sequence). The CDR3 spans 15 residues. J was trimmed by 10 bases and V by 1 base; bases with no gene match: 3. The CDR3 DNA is TGTGCCAGCAGCCAAGGGACTAGCGGGGGGCGGGAGCAGTTCTTC. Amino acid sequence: CASSQGTSGGREQFF.

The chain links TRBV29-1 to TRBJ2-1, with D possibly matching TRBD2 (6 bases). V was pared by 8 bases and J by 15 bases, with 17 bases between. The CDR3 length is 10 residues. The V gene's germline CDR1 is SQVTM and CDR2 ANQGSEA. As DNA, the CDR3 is TGCAGCATAGCCTCGGGGGATCGGTTCTTC. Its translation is CSIASGDRFF.

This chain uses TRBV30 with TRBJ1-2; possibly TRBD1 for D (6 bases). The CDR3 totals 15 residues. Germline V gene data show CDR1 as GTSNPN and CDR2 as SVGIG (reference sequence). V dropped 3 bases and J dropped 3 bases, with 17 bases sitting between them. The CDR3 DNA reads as TGTGCCTGGAGCGGATCACGCAGGGGAGACTATGGCTACACCTTC. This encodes CAWSGSRRGDYGYTF. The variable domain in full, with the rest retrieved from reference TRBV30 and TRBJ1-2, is SQTIHQWPATLVQPVGSPLSLECTVEGTSNPNLYWYRQAAGRGLQLLFYSVGIGQISSEVPQNLSASRPQDRQFILSSKKLLLSDSGFYLCAWSGSRRGDYGYTFGSGTRLTVV.